This T cell receptor (beta chain) is from a study of cytomegalovirus exposure and HLA in healthy donors. PCR employed 60 Vbeta and 13 Jbeta primers. Profiling relied on immunoSEQ multiplex PCR, and the TCRdb table lists in-frame clones only, not all of them. The repertoire consists of about 220,000 clones, with around 80% occurring once and the leading ten covering 0.71%. The source is a boy aged 2-15 years in good health and CMV-seronegative. Sequencing used PBMCs.

The CDR3 region has the DNA TGTGCCAGCACCCTAACAACCGGACAGCTTAATGAGCAGTTCTTC. Translating it yields CASTLTTGQLNEQFF. The chain links TRBV2 to TRBJ2-1, with D possibly matching TRBD1 (6 bases). Germline assignment: CDR1 SNHLY and CDR2 FYNNEI. Between the trimmed V and J ends, which lost 7 bases and 7 bases, there was a span of 20 bases. The CDR3 is 15 residues long.